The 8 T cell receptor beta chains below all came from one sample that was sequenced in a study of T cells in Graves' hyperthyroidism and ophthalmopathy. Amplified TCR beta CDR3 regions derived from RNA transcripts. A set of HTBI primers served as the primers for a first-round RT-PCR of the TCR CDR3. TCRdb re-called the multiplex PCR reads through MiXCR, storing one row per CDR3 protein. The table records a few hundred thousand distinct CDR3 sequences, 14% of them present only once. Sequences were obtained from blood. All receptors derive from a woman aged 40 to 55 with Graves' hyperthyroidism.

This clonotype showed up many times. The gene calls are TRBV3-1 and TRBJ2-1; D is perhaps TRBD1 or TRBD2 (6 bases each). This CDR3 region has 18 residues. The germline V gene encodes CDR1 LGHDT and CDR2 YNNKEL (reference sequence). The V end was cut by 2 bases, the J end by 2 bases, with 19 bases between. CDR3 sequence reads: CASSQYLLGGKTYNEQFF. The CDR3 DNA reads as TGTGCCAGCAGCCAATATCTCCTCGGGGGCAAAACCTACAATGAGCAGTTCTTC.

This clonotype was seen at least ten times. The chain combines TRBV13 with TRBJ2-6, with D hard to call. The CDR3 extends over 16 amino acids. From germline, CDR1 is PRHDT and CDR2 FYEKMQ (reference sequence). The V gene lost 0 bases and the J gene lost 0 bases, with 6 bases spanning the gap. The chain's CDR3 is CASSLGLGSGANVLTF. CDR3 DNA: TGTGCCAGCAGCTTAGGTTTGGGCTCTGGGGCCAACGTCCTGACTTTC. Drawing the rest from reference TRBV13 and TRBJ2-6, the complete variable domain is AAGVIQSPRHLIKEKRETATLKCYPIPRHDTVYWYQQGPGQDPQFLISFYEKMQSDKGSIPDRFSAQQFSDYHSELNMSSLELGDSALYFCASSLGLGSGANVLTFGAGSRLTVL.

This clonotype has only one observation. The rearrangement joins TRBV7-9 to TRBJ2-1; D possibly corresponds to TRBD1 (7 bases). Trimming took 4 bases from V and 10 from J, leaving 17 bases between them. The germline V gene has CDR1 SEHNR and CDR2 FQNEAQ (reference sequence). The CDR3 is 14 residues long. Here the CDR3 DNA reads TGTGCCAGCAGCTCGACCGGACAGGCGGGAGAGCAGTTCTTC. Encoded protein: CASSSTGQAGEQFF.

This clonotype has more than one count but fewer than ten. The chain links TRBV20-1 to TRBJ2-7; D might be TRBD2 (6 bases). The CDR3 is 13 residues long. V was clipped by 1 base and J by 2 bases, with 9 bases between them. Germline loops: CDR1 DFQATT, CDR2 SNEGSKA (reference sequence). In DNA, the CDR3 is TGCAGTGCTAGAGTGGCGGGAACCTACGAGCAGTACTTC. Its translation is CSARVAGTYEQYF.

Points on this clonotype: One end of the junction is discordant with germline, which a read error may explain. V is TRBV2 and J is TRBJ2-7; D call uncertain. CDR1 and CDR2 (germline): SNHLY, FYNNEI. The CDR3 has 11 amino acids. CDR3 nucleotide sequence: TGTGTCAGCAGTGAGGTCTACGAGCAGTACTTC. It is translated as CVSSEVYEQYF.

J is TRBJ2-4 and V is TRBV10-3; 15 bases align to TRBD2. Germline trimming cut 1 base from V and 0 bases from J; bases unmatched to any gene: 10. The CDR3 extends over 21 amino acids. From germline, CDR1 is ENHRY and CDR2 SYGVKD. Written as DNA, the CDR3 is TGTGCCATCAGTGAGTTTGGGACTAGCGGGAGGAGGAACCTAGCCAAAAACATTCAGTACTTC. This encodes CAISEFGTSGRRNLAKNIQYF.

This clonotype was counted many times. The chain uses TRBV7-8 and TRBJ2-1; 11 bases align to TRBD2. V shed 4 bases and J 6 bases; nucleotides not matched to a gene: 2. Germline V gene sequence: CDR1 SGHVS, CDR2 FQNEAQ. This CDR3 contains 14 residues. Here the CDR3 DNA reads TGTGCCAGCAGCTGGGGGACTAGCGGCAATGAGCAGTTCTTC. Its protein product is CASSWGTSGNEQFF. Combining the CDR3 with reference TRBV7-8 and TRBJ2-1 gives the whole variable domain GAGVSQSPRYKVAKRGQDVALRCDPISGHVSLFWYQQALGQGPEFLTYFQNEAQLDKSGLPSDRFFAERPEGSVSTLKIQRTQQEDSAVYLCASSWGTSGNEQFFGPGTRLTVL.

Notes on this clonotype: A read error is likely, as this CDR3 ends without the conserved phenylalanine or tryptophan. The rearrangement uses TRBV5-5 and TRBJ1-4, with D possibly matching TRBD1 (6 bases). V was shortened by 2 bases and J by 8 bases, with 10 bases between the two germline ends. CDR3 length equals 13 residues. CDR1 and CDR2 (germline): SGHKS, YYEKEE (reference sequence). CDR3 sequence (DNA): TGTGCCAGCAGCTTACGGACAGACGAAAAACTGTTTCTT. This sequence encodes CASSLRTDEKLFL.